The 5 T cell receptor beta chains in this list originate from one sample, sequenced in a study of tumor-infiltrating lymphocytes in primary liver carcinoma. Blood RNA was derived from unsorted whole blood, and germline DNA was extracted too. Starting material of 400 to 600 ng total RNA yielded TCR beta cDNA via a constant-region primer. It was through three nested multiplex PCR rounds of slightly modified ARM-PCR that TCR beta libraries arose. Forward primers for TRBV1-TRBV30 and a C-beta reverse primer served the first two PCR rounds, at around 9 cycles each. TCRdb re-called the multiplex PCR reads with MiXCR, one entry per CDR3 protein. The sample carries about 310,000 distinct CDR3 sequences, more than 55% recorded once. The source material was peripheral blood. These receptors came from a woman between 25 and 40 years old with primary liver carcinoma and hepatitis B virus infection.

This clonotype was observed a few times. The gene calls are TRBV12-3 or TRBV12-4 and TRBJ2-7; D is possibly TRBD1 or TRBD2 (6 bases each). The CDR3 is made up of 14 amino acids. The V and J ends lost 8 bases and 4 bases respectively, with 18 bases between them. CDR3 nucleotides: TGTGCCAGCGGTAGGGGGTCTAGCGCTTACGAGCAGTACTTC. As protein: CASGRGSSAYEQYF.

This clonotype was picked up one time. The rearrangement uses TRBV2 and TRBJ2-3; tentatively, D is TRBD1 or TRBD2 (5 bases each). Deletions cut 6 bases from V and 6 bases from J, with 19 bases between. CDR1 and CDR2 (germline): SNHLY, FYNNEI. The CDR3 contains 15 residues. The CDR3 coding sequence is TGTGCCAGCAGCGTATCGGGGCTCTCCGGGGATACGCAGTATTTT. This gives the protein CASSVSGLSGDTQYF.

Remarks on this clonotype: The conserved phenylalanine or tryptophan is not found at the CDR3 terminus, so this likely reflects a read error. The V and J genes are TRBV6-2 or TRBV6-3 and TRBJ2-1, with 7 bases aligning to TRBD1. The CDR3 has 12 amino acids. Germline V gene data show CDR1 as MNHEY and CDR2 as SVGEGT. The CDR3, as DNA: TGTGCAACGGGACAGAACTACAATGAGCAGTTCATC. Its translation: CATGQNYNEQFI.

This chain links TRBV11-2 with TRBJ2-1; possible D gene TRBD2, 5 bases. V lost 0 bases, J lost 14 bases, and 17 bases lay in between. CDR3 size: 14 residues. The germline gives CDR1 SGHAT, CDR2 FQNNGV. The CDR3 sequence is CASSLESLSGRKFF. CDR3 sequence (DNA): TGTGCCAGCAGCTTAGAATCTCTTAGTGGGAGAAAGTTCTTC. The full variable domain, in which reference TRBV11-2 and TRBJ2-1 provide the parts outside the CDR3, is EAGVAQSPRYKIIEKRQSVAFWCNPISGHATLYWYQQILGQGPKLLIQFQNNGVVDDSQLPKDRFSAERLKGVDSTLKIQPAKLEDSAVYLCASSLESLSGRKFFGPGTRLTVL.

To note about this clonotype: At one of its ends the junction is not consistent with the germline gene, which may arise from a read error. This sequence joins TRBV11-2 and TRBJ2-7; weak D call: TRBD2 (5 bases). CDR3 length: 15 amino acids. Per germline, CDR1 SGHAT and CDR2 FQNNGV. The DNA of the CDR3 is TGTGCCGGCAGCTTAGAGGGAAGTGGTCTCGGGGAGCAGTACTTC. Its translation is CAGSLEGSGLGEQYF.